A single sample is the source of the 12 T cell receptor beta chains below, sequenced in a study of CD8+CD57+ T cells in acquired aplastic anemia. Patients chosen for sequencing had CD8+CD57+ cells that had expanded, as shown by flow cytometry. The template used for profiling TCR beta VDJ and CDR3 was genomic DNA. TCRdb reanalysed the reads using MiXCR and keeps one entry per CDR3 protein. The repertoire holds around 180,000 distinct CDR3 sequences, with nearly 50% as singletons. Material: sorted CD4+, CD8+, or CD8+CD57+ T cells (not recorded which) from PBMCs. The receptors originated from a human donor with aplastic anemia.

The rearrangement links TRBV9 to TRBJ1-6, with D possibly matching TRBD1 (5 bases). Trimming shortened V by 0 bases and J by 5 bases, and 9 bases separated the two germline ends. The V gene's germline CDR1 is SGDLS and CDR2 YYNGEE. This CDR3 spans 15 amino acids. CDR3 amino acids: CASSVAEGNNSPLHF. The CDR3 DNA follows: TGTGCCAGCAGCGTAGCTGAGGGGAATAATTCACCCCTCCACTTT.

In this sample, this clonotype turned up many times. This rearrangement joins TRBV5-1 to TRBJ1-4; the D gene is possibly TRBD1 (6 bases). The CDR3 has 16 residues. In germline, CDR1 is SGHRS, CDR2 YFSETQ. Trimming pared 5 bases from V and 0 bases from J, leaving 14 bases between. The CDR3 DNA follows: TGCGCCAGCAGTAGAACCGGGACATCAACTAATGAAAAACTGTTTTTT. It translates to CASSRTGTSTNEKLFF. The full variable domain, its missing parts supplied by reference TRBV5-1 and TRBJ1-4, is KAGVTQTPRYLIKTRGQQVTLSCSPISGHRSVSWYQQTPGQGLQFLFEYFSETQRNKGNFPGRFSGRQFSNSRSEMNVSTLELGDSALYLCASSRTGTSTNEKLFFGSGTQLSVL.

The gene calls are TRBV2 and TRBJ2-7; D unresolved. From germline, CDR1 is SNHLY and CDR2 FYNNEI. The CDR3 sequence is 14 residues long. V dropped 1 base and J dropped 4 bases, with 11 bases sitting between them. DNA for the CDR3: TGTGCCAGCAGTGAAGGGGGAATAGGGTACGAGCAGTACTTC. Protein sequence: CASSEGGIGYEQYF.

This clonotype was seen more than once but under ten times. This chain connects TRBV2 to TRBJ1-5; the D gene is possibly TRBD1 (5 bases). Germline V CDR1 and CDR2: SNHLY, FYNNEI. This CDR3 is built from 15 residues. Deletions cut 5 bases from V and 7 bases from J, with 18 bases between. Here the CDR3 DNA reads TGTGCCAGCAGTTTAGGGTCAGGGTTAAGACAGCCCCAGCATTTT. It is translated as CASSLGSGLRQPQHF.

This clonotype was recorded many times. V is TRBV6-6 and J is TRBJ1-3; no reliable D call. The germline gives CDR1 MNHNY, CDR2 SVGAGI (reference sequence). V was cut by 2 bases and J by 0 bases, with 8 bases left in between. The CDR3 contains 15 residues. CDR3 in DNA: TGTGCCAGCAGTTACCCGGGGAGCTCTGGAAACACCATATATTTT. It is translated as CASSYPGSSGNTIYF.

This clonotype was observed many times. The chain recombines TRBV2 with TRBJ1-5; D might be TRBD1 (5 bases). The length of the CDR3 is 16 residues. With 2 bases removed from V and 3 bases from J, the gap between germline ends came to 14 bases. The V gene's germline CDR1 is SNHLY and CDR2 FYNNEI. This CDR3 reads CASSEFVGVVNQPQHF. CDR3 in DNA: TGTGCCAGCAGTGAATTTGTAGGGGTGGTCAATCAGCCCCAGCATTTT.

This clonotype was detected ten times or more. The chain combines TRBV12-3 or TRBV12-4 with TRBJ1-5; D is undetermined. The CDR3 length is 13 residues. Trimming pared 7 bases from V and 4 bases from J, leaving 11 bases between. CDR3 coding DNA: TGTGCCAGCACGAATGACGGGAATCAGCCCCAGCATTTT. Translating gives CASTNDGNQPQHF.

This clonotype was picked up many times. CDR3 bases: TGTGCCATCAGTGAGTACATACCGCGGGGCGCCTACACCGGGGAGCTGTTTTTT. It yields the protein CAISEYIPRGAYTGELFF. The chain links TRBV10-3 to TRBJ2-2; possible D gene TRBD2, 6 bases. The V end was cut by 1 base, the J end by 3 bases, with 18 bases between. The CDR3 spans 18 residues. Germline loops: CDR1 ENHRY, CDR2 SYGVKD.

The chain carries TRBV7-8 and TRBJ2-7, with D perhaps matching TRBD2 (5 bases). The CDR3 is 15 amino acids. Trimming removed 1 base at V and 0 bases at J, with 10 bases between. Germline CDR1 is SGHVS and CDR2 is FQNEAQ. CDR3 sequence: CASSLVGESSYEQYF. The CDR3 nucleotides are TGTGCCAGCAGCTTAGTCGGGGAGAGCTCCTACGAGCAGTACTTC. The whole variable domain, remainder taken from reference TRBV7-8 and TRBJ2-7, is GAGVSQSPRYKVAKRGQDVALRCDPISGHVSLFWYQQALGQGPEFLTYFQNEAQLDKSGLPSDRFFAERPEGSVSTLKIQRTQQEDSAVYLCASSLVGESSYEQYFGPGTRLTVT.

The rearrangement uses TRBV10-2 and TRBJ2-2; D uncertain. Germline V gene data show CDR1 as WSHSY and CDR2 as SAAADI. Trimming removed 5 bases from V and 7 bases from J, with 14 bases in between. This CDR3 is built from 14 residues. The CDR3 coding sequence is TGCGCCAGCAGTCACCGGGCTGACGGCGGGGAGCTGTTTTTT. Amino acid sequence: CASSHRADGGELFF.

For this clonotype: It may be a read error: a sequence one base away is much more abundant. The CDR3 sequence is CASSYSGSTQYF. DNA of the CDR3: TGTGCCAGCAGTTACTCAGGCAGTACGCAGTATTTT. The V call is TRBV6-6, the J call TRBJ2-3; D is unresolved. Germline V gene sequence: CDR1 MNHNY, CDR2 SVGAGI (reference sequence). The CDR3 spans 12 residues. The V end lost 0 bases, the J end lost 8 bases, and 6 bases lay between the germline ends.

The chain carries TRBV14 and TRBJ1-2; TRBD1 is a possible D gene (6 bases). There are 12 residues in the CDR3. In germline, CDR1 is SGHDN, CDR2 FVKESK. Trimming removed 1 base at V and 12 bases at J, with 12 bases between. The CDR3 loop reads CASSQAQGENTF. The DNA of the CDR3 is TGTGCCAGCAGCCAAGCACAGGGCGAAAACACCTTC.